This TCR beta chain was identified in a study of T-cell memory formation after mild COVID-19. In its sample, this clonotype was seen a few times. Germline trimming cut 6 bases from V and 8 bases from J; bases unmatched to any gene: 16. The CDR3 extends over 15 amino acids. Germline CDR1 reads MNHEY; CDR2 reads SVGAGI. TCRdb redid the calling of the 5' RACE reads with MiXCR, one entry per CDR3 protein. The sample shows approximately 190,000 distinct CDR3 sequences, around 20% of them seen only once. V usage is TRBV6-5 and J usage is TRBJ2-7; 7 positions match TRBD2. The clonotype was recovered from an adult woman who had mild COVID-19 (a few samples of this study predate the infection). Cell type and time point are not known. The specimen sequenced was PBMCs or a T cell subset sorted from them (not recorded which). CDR3 coding DNA: TGTGCCAGCAGCCTGGGAGGGACGGGGCAGACACAGCAGTACTTC. Translated: CASSLGGTGQTQQYF.